What follows describes a single T cell receptor (beta chain). Its antigen remains unknown. The data were obtained in a study of cytomegalovirus exposure and HLA in healthy donors. The PCR contained 60 Vbeta and 13 Jbeta primers. Data came from immunoSEQ multiplex PCR; TCRdb stores just in-frame clones and leaves some out. The repertoire holds some 99,000 clones, around 70% seen once, with less than 1.5% in the top ten. Broader study findings: Across donors, sequencing depth was assumed by presence/absence analyses to be roughly uniform. Evidence from a later analysis indicated that most CMV-associated TCR beta chains looked HLA-restricted. Compared with the approximately 700-donor mean, an Asian-associated ancestry cluster reportedly had fewer N-insertions, according to a later analysis.

Looked up from germline, CDR1 is SGHVS and CDR2 is FQNEAQ. Unmatched junction bases numbered 2, after V lost 5 bases and J lost 2 bases. This CDR3 has 15 amino acids. The chain combines TRBV7-8 with TRBJ2-1; 11 positions match TRBD2. Sequencing was carried out using PBMCs. The sequence derives from a female donor in good health and CMV-seronegative. DNA for the CDR3: TGTGCCAGCAGCGTGGGACTAGCGGCCTACAATGAGCAGTTCTTC. Translation gives CASSVGLAAYNEQFF.